A selection of T cell receptor beta chains follows, all from one sample in a study of blood T cell repertoires in COVID-19. The table came from immunoSEQ multiplex PCR; TCRdb's copy has only in-frame clones and leaves some out. The table includes 40,000 or so clones, about 85% detected once. Input material: peripheral blood. The receptors originated from a human donor in a cohort sampled during active COVID-19. Both conserved end residues are part of each CDR3. D genes are given only for firm matches. Size tells how often a clone was seen (once, few, many) or the class of an expanded clone, and some rows leave it out.

TRBV28,-,TRBD2,TRBJ2-3,TGTGCCAGCAGTCCTCCGGGGCTAGCGGGGGGCACAGATACGCAGTATTTT,CASSPPGLAGGTDTQYF
TRBV7-2,-,TRBD1,TRBJ1-1,TGTGCCAGCAGGGGACAGATGAACACTGAAGCTTTCTTT,CASRGQMNTEAFF
TRBV10-1,-,TRBD2,TRBJ2-1,TGCGCCAGCAGGGTAAGCGGGGGGGCCACTGAGCAGTTCTTC,CASRVSGGATEQFF
TRBV5-1,-,-,TRBJ2-1,TGCGCCAGCACCGACACCGGAGGGTTCGATGAGCAGTTCTTC,CASTDTGGFDEQFF
TRBV12-5,-,-,TRBJ1-5,TGTGCTACAAATCAGCCCCAGCATTTT,CATNQPQHF
TRBV2,-,TRBD1,TRBJ2-2,TGTGCCAGATCAGGGACAGGTCTTCACGGGGAGCTGTTTTTT,CARSGTGLHGELFF
TRBV21-1,-,-,TRBJ2-3,TGTGCCAGCAGCAACTTAACAGGGCCCACAGATACGCAGTATTTT,CASSNLTGPTDTQYF
TRBV29-1,-,TRBD1,TRBJ2-6,TGCAGCGTCTCGGGACAGTCGGGGGCCAACGTCCTGACTTTC,CSVSGQSGANVLTF
TRBV9,-,TRBD1,TRBJ2-1,TGTGCCAGCAGCTTATCCGGGACAGGGGTCTACAATGAGCAGTTCTTC,CASSLSGTGVYNEQFF
TRBV3-1/TRBV3-2,once,-,TRBJ1-4,TGTGCCAGCAGCCAAGGGAGCAGGGTCGAAAAACTGTTTTTT,CASSQGSRVEKLFF
TRBV6-1,few,-,TRBJ2-1,TGTGCCAGCAGTGTGGAAGGCACGGGTGTTGGCAATGAGCAGTTCTTC,CASSVEGTGVGNEQFF
TRBV29-1,-,-,TRBJ2-4,TGCAGCGTTGAAGTTGGCAGGGGTGCCAAAAACATTCAGTACTTC,CSVEVGRGAKNIQYF
TRBV28,-,TRBD1,TRBJ1-1,TGTGCCAGCAGTTCAGGGGGCGTGGGGAACACTGAAGCTTTCTTT,CASSSGGVGNTEAFF
TRBV1,-,-,TRBJ1-2,TGCACCAGCAGCCAGTCCGGGCCCAGGGACTATGGCTACACCTTC,CTSSQSGPRDYGYTF
TRBV5-1,-,TRBD1,TRBJ2-1,TGCGCCAGCGCGGGGACAGGTACCTACAATGAGCAGTTCTTC,CASAGTGTYNEQFF
TRBV18,once,-,TRBJ2-7,TGTGCCAGCTCACCCAACTCCTACGAGCAGTACTTC,CASSPNSYEQYF
TRBV6-4,-,TRBD2,TRBJ2-1,TGTGCCAGCAGTGACCAGGGGACTAGCGCCTCCGCCGTGCAGTTCTTC,CASSDQGTSASAVQFF
TRBV5-1,-,TRBD2,TRBJ2-1,TGCGCCAGCAGCGGCTTAGCGGGGGCCACCTACAATGAGCAGTTCTTC,CASSGLAGATYNEQFF
TRBV5-1,-,TRBD1,TRBJ1-2,TGCGCCAGCAGCCTACACAGGGGGGCTGGCTACACCTTC,CASSLHRGAGYTF
TRBV5-4,-,TRBD2,TRBJ2-5,TGTGCCAGCAGCTTAAGACTAGCGGGGGTTAGACAAGAGACCCAGTACTTC,CASSLRLAGVRQETQYF
TRBV12-3/TRBV12-4,once,TRBD1,TRBJ1-6,TGTGCCAGCAGCCTAGGGACAGCCTCTTCCCACTTT,CASSLGTASSHF
TRBV30,-,TRBD1,TRBJ2-4,TGTGCCTGGAGTACCCCCGGGACAGGTGGTGGCAACATTCAGTACTTC,CAWSTPGTGGGNIQYF
TRBV5-5,-,TRBD1,TRBJ1-6,TGTGCCAGCAACTTCGGGACAGGGGTATCACCCCTCCACTTT,CASNFGTGVSPLHF
TRBV6-8,-,TRBD2,TRBJ2-6,TGTGCCAGCAGTCCCCCTAGGAGCGGGGGTTTCTCTGGGGCCAACGTCCTGACTTTC,CASSPPRSGGFSGANVLTF
TRBV12-3/TRBV12-4,-,-,TRBJ2-3,TGTGCCAGCATGCTAAACACAGATACGCAGTATTTT,CASMLNTDTQYF
TRBV5-6,-,TRBD2,TRBJ2-5,TGTGCCAGCAGCTTGCTAGCGGGGGCCCGGTCGACCCAGTACTTC,CASSLLAGARSTQYF
TRBV7-8,-,TRBD1,TRBJ1-5,TGTGCCAGCAGCTCGGACAGGGGAGCTCAGCCCCAGCATTTT,CASSSDRGAQPQHF
TRBV29-1,-,TRBD2,TRBJ2-7,TGCAGCGTTGAAGAGAGGGGACTAGCGGACTACGAGCAGTACTTC,CSVEERGLADYEQYF
TRBV6-2/TRBV6-3,-,TRBD2,TRBJ2-1,TGTGCCAGCAGTGGTGGCGGGGGGTCCTACAATGAGCAGTTCTTC,CASSGGGGSYNEQFF
TRBV15,-,TRBD2,TRBJ2-7,TGTGCCACCAGCAGAGAGAAGCGGGGGGGCCCCAACGAGCAGTACTTC,CATSREKRGGPNEQYF
TRBV7-2,once,-,TRBJ2-1,TGTGCCAGCCAATCCTACAGGGAATCGCGCAATGAGCAGTTCTTC,CASQSYRESRNEQFF
TRBV7-3,once,TRBD1,TRBJ2-1,TGTGCCAGCAGCTTCGGGACAGGGGCCTACAATGAGCAGTTCTTC,CASSFGTGAYNEQFF
TRBV3-1/TRBV3-2,-,TRBD1,TRBJ1-1,TGTGCCAGCAGCCATACCGGACAGGGTGACACTGAAGCTTTCTTT,CASSHTGQGDTEAFF
TRBV5-1,-,TRBD1,TRBJ1-1,TGCGCCAGCAGCTTGCAACAGGGGGCAACTGAAGCTTTCTTT,CASSLQQGATEAFF
TRBV5-1,few,-,TRBJ1-2,TGCGCCAGCAGCTTTCCGGGACAACCCTATGGCTACACCTTC,CASSFPGQPYGYTF
TRBV19,-,-,TRBJ2-2,TGTGCCAGTAGTATTCCGGGGAACACCGGGGAGCTGTTTTTT,CASSIPGNTGELFF
TRBV5-1,few,-,TRBJ1-2,TGCGCCAGCAGCTTGAGTGGAACGGGGAACTATGGCTACACCTTC,CASSLSGTGNYGYTF
TRBV7-8,-,-,TRBJ1-6,TGTGCCAGCAGCCAATTTTCCCAGGGGACCTATAATTCACCCCTCCACTTT,CASSQFSQGTYNSPLHF
TRBV6-5,-,TRBD1,TRBJ2-5,TGTGCCAGCACCCCGCTGGACAGGGGGCCAGAGACCCAGTACTTC,CASTPLDRGPETQYF
TRBV9,-,-,TRBJ2-3,TGTGCCAGCAGCGTCGGCGGAACGGGCACAGATACGCAGTATTTT,CASSVGGTGTDTQYF
TRBV24-1,-,TRBD1,TRBJ2-5,TGTGCCACCAGTGACCCTACCCCTCGACAGGGCCGGATTCAAGAGACCCAGTACTTC,CATSDPTPRQGRIQETQYF
TRBV29-1,-,-,TRBJ2-6,TGCAGCGTTGTGGGACACCCAAGTGGTGGGGCCAACGTCCTGACTTTC,CSVVGHPSGGANVLTF
TRBV30,-,-,TRBJ1-4,TGTGCCTGGGGCCGGGATTTTACTAATGAAAAACTGTTTTTT,CAWGRDFTNEKLFF
TRBV7-2,-,TRBD1,TRBJ1-1,TGTGCCAGCAGCTCGGGACAGCCGAACACTGAAGCTTTCTTT,CASSSGQPNTEAFF
TRBV19,-,TRBD1,TRBJ2-7,TGTGCCAGTAGTATCCGACAGGGGGGCCGCGACGAGCAGTACTTC,CASSIRQGGRDEQYF
TRBV7-9,few,TRBD2,TRBJ2-3,TGTGCCAGCAGCGAACTAGCGGGGGGTCGACACACAGATACGCAGTATTTT,CASSELAGGRHTDTQYF
TRBV5-4,once,TRBD2,TRBJ2-2,TGTGCCAGCAGCTTGGCCCGGGGGGACACCGGGGAGCTGTTTTTT,CASSLARGDTGELFF
TRBV19,-,-,TRBJ2-1,TGTGCCAGTAGGGTCAGGGGTAATGAGCAGTTCTTC,CASRVRGNEQFF
TRBV11-3,-,TRBD2,TRBJ2-1,TGTGCCAGCAGCTTAGACGGACTAGCGGGCAATGAGCAGTTCTTC,CASSLDGLAGNEQFF
TRBV27,once,TRBD2,TRBJ2-3,TGTGCCAGCAGTTTACAGTGGACTAGCGGGGGGTCGGCAGATACGCAGTATTTT,CASSLQWTSGGSADTQYF
TRBV2,-,-,TRBJ2-2,TGTGCCAGCAGGAAGGGGATTTCGAACACCGGGGAGCTGTTTTTT,CASRKGISNTGELFF
TRBV2,-,TRBD1,TRBJ2-3,TGTGCCAGCACTGGCGGACAGGGGCCAGATACGCAGTATTTT,CASTGGQGPDTQYF
TRBV7-2,few,-,TRBJ1-4,TGTGCCAGCAGCTTAGAGGGGGAAAAACTGTTTTTT,CASSLEGEKLFF
TRBV5-6,-,TRBD1,TRBJ1-2,TGTGCCAGCAGCTTGCGGGACAGACGAAACTATGGCTACACCTTC,CASSLRDRRNYGYTF